The present T cell receptor (beta chain) was sequenced within a study of early T cells in non-severe SARS-CoV-2 infection. Study details: Sequenced material consisted of bulk RNA (from unsorted whole blood), and chains were unpaired.

With regard to this clonotype: Its specificity is unknown.

Study findings and constraints: Using VDJdb, the matching emphasized anti-spike CD8 responses while missing private and CD4 specificities.

This CDR3 has 14 residues. Trimming took 4 bases from V and 4 from J, leaving 14 bases between them. Looked up from germline, CDR1 is SGHRS and CDR2 is YFSETQ. Attachment of unique molecular identifiers to individual cDNA molecules was performed. TCRdb re-analysed the 5' RACE reads in MiXCR, keeping a single row per CDR3 protein. The sample shows almost 65,000 distinct CDR3 sequences, over 4.5% of them seen only once. This clonotype was sampled from an adult who was a healthcare worker with PCR-confirmed SARS-CoV-2 infection or an uninfected control (not recorded which). The gene calls are TRBV5-1 and TRBJ2-5; D might be TRBD1 or TRBD2, each matching 5 bases. Sequenced input: whole blood. The CDR3: CASSPRDPRETQYF. Written as DNA, the CDR3 is TGCGCCAGCAGCCCCAGGGACCCCCGAGAGACCCAGTACTTC.